This TCR beta chain was identified during a study of regulatory T cells in long-lasting Graves disease. Time point noted: newly diagnosed GD, antithyroid drugs for less than 3 months. RNA isolated from PBMCs was used to make the TCR library. General study findings and limits: Clonotypes that were public and shared totalled 2,500 to 3,500 in persistent patients versus 966 in new patients.

HTBI primers from iRepertoire and Arm-PCR of CDR3 regions yielded the TCR beta libraries. TCRdb redid the calling of the multiplex PCR reads with MiXCR, one entry per CDR3 protein. The data contain a few hundred thousand distinct CDR3 sequences, roughly 16% of them singletons. This clonotype was picked up a small number of times. What it binds is unknown. Separately, the same data were catalogued under a study of T cells in Graves' hyperthyroidism and ophthalmopathy. This second report adds: Using the HTBI primer set, a first-round RT-PCR was run on the TCR CDR3.

The receptor was derived from a woman aged 18 to 35 with Graves disease. The source was peripheral blood mononuclear cells (PBMCs), collected at new diagnosis, from a patient treated with antithyroid drugs.

The CDR3 DNA sequence: TGTGCCAGCACAGGTCGACAAGAGACCCAGTACTTC. Translating it yields CASTGRQETQYF. This rearrangement joins TRBV27 to TRBJ2-5, with D hard to call. This CDR3 has 12 residues. The germline V and J ends were trimmed by 7 bases and 2 bases, with 8 bases remaining between them. Per the germline V gene, CDR1 is MNHEY and CDR2 is SMNVEV (reference sequence).